This T cell receptor beta chain derives from a study of T cells in localized non-small cell lung cancer. Study results and limitations: Among the top 100 tumor clones, a median roughly 57 appeared in adjacent lung. Adjacent uninvolved lung had the highest clonality, suggesting focused antigen responses.

This clone was picked up a small number of times. Its antigen remains unknown. This table comes from immunoSEQ multiplex PCR, and its TCRdb copy is limited to in-frame clones, with some not included. The data show around 1,100 clones, about 30% seen once. The junction had 8 bases not matched to a gene; V was cut back by 5 bases and J by 9 bases. The CDR3 has 15 amino acids. Germline CDR1 SGHNT, CDR2 YENEEA. The clonotype originates from a male donor older than 55 with stage I lung adenocarcinoma. V usage is TRBV11-3 and J usage is TRBJ2-1; 12 bases align to TRBD1. Sequencing used normal lung tissue next to the tumor, obtained before any cancer treatment. This CDR3 reads CASSGTGTGGVEQFF. For the CDR3, the DNA is TGTGCCAGCAGCGGAACCGGGACAGGGGGCGTTGAGCAGTTCTTC.